These 30 T cell receptor beta chains were sequenced from one sample in a study of T cells in Graves' hyperthyroidism and ophthalmopathy (dated by TCRdb to between 2019 and 2020). The receptor library was made with multiplex PCR. Sequencing relied on an Illumina HiSeq 2000. TCR beta CDR3 regions were amplified from RNA transcripts. For the first round of RT-PCR on the TCR CDR3, the HTBI primer set was used together with the Qiagen OneStep RT-PCR kit. In TCRdb, the public reads were trimmed at Q25 with fastp and aligned with MiXCR, with productive beta chains retained. Every CDR3 protein is listed once, alongside the most common genes and DNA of its rows. This sample has about 560,000 distinct CDR3 sequences in its table, and around 15% of those were observed once. The ten largest make up about 20% of the sample. The sample taken for sequencing was blood. Receptor source: a young woman with Graves' hyperthyroidism.

This clonotype was seen at least ten times. This chain uses TRBV11-2 with TRBJ2-2, with a weak D call TRBD2 (7 bases). The V end lost 4 bases, the J end lost 7 bases, and 10 bases lay between the germline ends. Germline V gene lookup returns CDR1 SGHAT and CDR2 FQNNGV. The CDR3 is 13 residues long. CDR3 protein: CASSWGGLGELFF. In nucleotides, the CDR3 is TGTGCCAGCAGCTGGGGGGGGCTCGGGGAGCTGTTTTTT. Looking up the rest from reference TRBV11-2 and TRBJ2-2 gives the full variable domain: EAGVAQSPRYKIIEKRQSVAFWCNPISGHATLYWYQQILGQGPKLLIQFQNNGVVDDSQLPKDRFSAERLKGVDSTLKIQPAKLEDSAVYLCASSWGGLGELFFGEGSRLTVL.

There are many counts of this clonotype. This chain joins TRBV20-1 and TRBJ2-5; perhaps TRBD2 as D (6 bases). This CDR3 spans 13 amino acids. V gave up 3 bases and J gave up 2 bases, with 10 bases separating them. Looked up from germline, CDR1 is DFQATT and CDR2 is SNEGSKA (reference sequence). The CDR3 DNA reads as TGCAGTGCTAGGGGACTTGAACAAGAGACCCAGTACTTC. This translates into CSARGLEQETQYF.

A remark on this clonotype: This may stem from a read error, because a much larger clone lies one nucleotide away. The rearrangement joins TRBV13 to TRBJ2-7, with 7 bases that match TRBD2. This CDR3 contains 16 residues. Germline loops: CDR1 PRHDT, CDR2 FYEKMQ (reference sequence). The CDR3 region is CASSIYSGRSSYDQYF. Written as DNA, the CDR3 is TGTGCCAGCAGCATTTATAGCGGGCGGAGCTCCTACGATCAGTACTTC.

The gene calls are TRBV9 and TRBJ2-2; 7 nucleotides align to TRBD2. This CDR3 spans 15 amino acids. CDR1 and CDR2 (germline): SGDLS, YYNGEE. Trimming took 3 bases from V and 3 from J; bases not matched to a gene: 5. CDR3 protein: CASSGEGSDTGELFF. The CDR3 DNA sequence: TGTGCCAGCAGCGGGGAGGGGTCGGACACCGGGGAGCTGTTTTTT.

The gene calls are TRBV5-5 and TRBJ2-7; D could derive from TRBD1 or TRBD2 (5 bases each). The CDR3 has 15 residues. The ends were cut back, 4 bases at V and 0 bases at J, with 14 bases in the middle. Germline V lookup: CDR1 SGHKS, CDR2 YYEKEE (reference sequence). CDR3 sequence: CASSPSPGTSYEQYF. The CDR3 DNA reads as TGTGCCAGCAGCCCCAGCCCAGGGACCTCCTACGAGCAGTACTTC.

This clonotype came up many times. The CDR3: CASSFVGQGYQPQHF. The CDR3 DNA reads as TGTGCCAGCAGTTTTGTTGGACAGGGGTATCAGCCCCAGCATTTT. V usage is TRBV28 and J usage is TRBJ1-5, with 9 bases aligning to TRBD1. V was pared by 3 bases and J by 5 bases, with 5 bases of the junction left unmatched. Germline-derived CDR1 and CDR2 are MDHEN and SYDVKM. The CDR3 covers 15 residues.

This clonotype came up many times. This chain links TRBV2 with TRBJ2-3; 8 bases align to TRBD1. The CDR3 contains 15 residues. With V trimmed by 8 bases and J by 3 bases, 10 bases remained unmatched. CDR1 and CDR2 from the germline V gene are SNHLY and FYNNEI. The CDR3 DNA reads as TGTGCCAGCGGGGGACTCAGGGGGCTGACAGATACGCAGTATTTT. Its translation: CASGGLRGLTDTQYF.

Only a few counts were recorded for this clonotype. The CDR3 reads CSARELVRDRGFKNIQYF. The CDR3 nucleotides read TGCAGTGCTAGAGAGTTGGTACGGGACAGGGGATTCAAAAACATTCAGTACTTC. V usage is TRBV20-1 and J usage is TRBJ2-4; 10 bases align to TRBD1. The V gene end was trimmed by 0 bases and the J gene end by 3 bases; junction bases not matched to a gene: 11. From germline, CDR1 is DFQATT and CDR2 SNEGSKA (reference sequence). The CDR3 loop spans 18 amino acids.

A few counts support this clonotype. The rearrangement uses TRBV4-1 and TRBJ2-3, with TRBD2 as a possible D gene (6 bases). The V and J ends lost 6 bases and 0 bases respectively, with 13 bases between them. The CDR3 is 15 amino acids. The germline V gene has CDR1 MGHRA and CDR2 YSYEKL. This CDR3 is CASRRRSGSTDTQYF. Here the CDR3 DNA reads TGCGCCAGCAGGCGGAGGAGCGGGAGCACAGATACGCAGTATTTT.

The V and J genes are TRBV15 and TRBJ2-7, with 8 bases lining up with TRBD2. The V gene's germline CDR1 is LNHNV and CDR2 YYDKDF (reference sequence). Trimming at V came to 5 bases and at J to 0 bases, leaving 6 bases not matched to a gene. The CDR3 is 15 amino acids. CDR3 nucleotides: TGTGCCACCAGCGCTAGCGGGCCAAGCTCCTACGAGCAGTACTTC. This gives the protein CATSASGPSSYEQYF.

CDR3 bases: TGCAGTGCTAGAGATCAGTACCAAGAGACCCAGTACTTC. It encodes CSARDQYQETQYF. The rearrangement links TRBV20-1 to TRBJ2-5; D is undetermined. Germline CDR1 is DFQATT and CDR2 is SNEGSKA (reference sequence). V dropped 0 bases and J dropped 0 bases, with 5 bases sitting between them. The CDR3 sequence is 13 residues long.

This clonotype came up a few times. V is TRBV4-1 and J is TRBJ2-5; D unclear. The CDR3 has 14 residues. Germline CDR1 MGHRA, CDR2 YSYEKL. V was cut by 0 bases and J by 4 bases, with 9 bases left in between. CDR3 protein: CASSQEGIGETQYF. CDR3 nucleotides: TGCGCCAGCAGCCAAGAGGGAATAGGAGAGACCCAGTACTTC.

At least ten counts were recorded for this clonotype. V usage is TRBV11-2 and J usage is TRBJ2-1, with D perhaps matching TRBD1 (6 bases). The CDR3 is 13 amino acids. The germline V and J ends were trimmed by 2 bases and 7 bases, with 9 bases remaining between them. Per germline, CDR1 SGHAT and CDR2 FQNNGV. In DNA form, the CDR3 reads TGTGCCAGCAGCTTATGGCAGGGGAATGAGCAGTTCTTC. Amino acids: CASSLWQGNEQFF. Drawing the rest from reference TRBV11-2 and TRBJ2-1, the complete variable domain is EAGVAQSPRYKIIEKRQSVAFWCNPISGHATLYWYQQILGQGPKLLIQFQNNGVVDDSQLPKDRFSAERLKGVDSTLKIQPAKLEDSAVYLCASSLWQGNEQFFGPGTRLTVL.

The chain joins TRBV10-3 to TRBJ2-7; 10 nucleotides agree with TRBD1. Germline CDR1 is ENHRY and CDR2 is SYGVKD. This CDR3 region has 14 residues. The V gene end was trimmed by 4 bases and the J gene end by 6 bases; junction bases not matched to a gene: 6. The CDR3 sequence: CAISASGTGAEQYF. The CDR3 DNA is TGTGCCATCAGTGCCTCCGGGACAGGGGCCGAGCAGTACTTC.

This clonotype was counted ten times or more. V is TRBV28 and J is TRBJ2-5; tentatively, D is TRBD1 (5 bases). V lost 4 bases and J lost 2, with 8 bases in between. Germline CDR1 and CDR2: MDHEN and SYDVKM. The CDR3 loop spans 13 amino acids. The CDR3 nucleotides are TGTGCCAGCAGTTCGACAGTTCAAGAGACCCAGTACTTC. Protein sequence: CASSSTVQETQYF.

This clonotype was counted only a few times. The V and J genes are TRBV2 and TRBJ2-1; D remains ambiguous. The CDR3 spans 13 residues. Trimming removed 6 bases from V and 5 bases from J, with 11 bases in between. Germline loops: CDR1 SNHLY, CDR2 FYNNEI. The CDR3 here is CASRVSRNNEQFF. The CDR3 DNA sequence: TGTGCCAGCAGAGTATCCCGGAACAATGAGCAGTTCTTC. Filled out from reference TRBV2 and TRBJ2-1, the complete variable domain reads EPEVTQTPSHQVTQMGQEVILRCVPISNHLYFYWYRQILGQKVEFLVSFYNNEISEKSEIFDDQFSVERPDGSNFTLKIRSTKLEDSAMYFCASRVSRNNEQFFGPGTRLTVL.

This clonotype showed up many times. V and J are TRBV2 and TRBJ2-5; D is unclear. The CDR3 length is 10 residues. V lost 10 bases to trimming and J lost 7 bases, with 10 bases between them. Germline V gives CDR1 SNHLY, CDR2 FYNNEI. The CDR3 DNA reads TGTGCCATCCTCGGATTGACCCAGTACTTC. Amino acids: CAILGLTQYF.

This clonotype appeared a few times. The gene calls are TRBV4-2 and TRBJ2-7; either TRBD1 or TRBD2 may fit D (7 bases each). The CDR3 is made up of 17 amino acids. Trimming stripped 3 bases from V and 4 bases from J, with 22 bases between. CDR1 is LGHNA, CDR2 YNFKEQ, per germline. The CDR3 protein is CASSHPGQAAGGYEQYF. The CDR3 nucleotides are TGTGCCAGCAGCCACCCAGGACAGGCGGCCGGGGGGTACGAGCAGTACTTC.

This clonotype occurred many times. The V gene is TRBV28, the J gene TRBJ2-7; tentatively, D is TRBD1 or TRBD2 (6 bases each). This CDR3 has 16 residues. Germline V gene sequence: CDR1 MDHEN, CDR2 SYDVKM. V lost 2 bases to trimming and J lost 8 bases, with 22 bases between them. CDR3: CASSLVRGGSLSKQYF. In DNA form, the CDR3 reads TGTGCCAGCAGTTTAGTACGAGGGGGGAGCCTTTCTAAGCAGTACTTC.

This clonotype was seen a few times. This chain links TRBV13 with TRBJ2-1; no clear D. Germline values: CDR1 PRHDT, CDR2 FYEKMQ (reference sequence). CDR3 length: 15 residues. The V end lost 0 bases, the J end lost 6 bases, and 12 bases lay between the germline ends. The CDR3 DNA sequence: TGTGCCAGCAGCTTAGGAGTTAGCAGCTCCAATGAGCAGTTCTTC. Translation: CASSLGVSSSNEQFF.

This clonotype was seen more than once but under ten times. This chain joins TRBV6-1 and TRBJ2-2; D is unresolved. Germline CDR1 MNHNS, CDR2 SASEGT. The CDR3 contains 17 residues. V lost 3 bases and J lost 2, with 16 bases in between. CDR3 residues: CASSESTVKPNTGELFF. CDR3 coding DNA: TGTGCCAGCAGTGAGTCAACGGTGAAGCCTAACACCGGGGAGCTGTTTTTT.

This chain uses TRBV20-1 with TRBJ1-4; 7 bases match TRBD1. The CDR3 has 12 residues. J lost 7 bases, V lost 4 bases, and 3 bases had no gene match. CDR1 DFQATT and CDR2 SNEGSKA come from the germline V gene (reference sequence). CDR3 sequence: CSANRGPEKLFF. DNA of the CDR3: TGCAGTGCTAACAGGGGCCCTGAAAAACTGTTTTTT.

This clonotype was seen many times. V gene TRBV11-2 combines with J gene TRBJ1-3, with D unresolved. Trimming stripped 5 bases from V and 10 bases from J, with 21 bases between. Looked up from germline, CDR1 is SGHAT and CDR2 is FQNNGV. The CDR3 covers 15 residues. The CDR3 spells CASSLVGSITETIYF. The CDR3 DNA reads TGTGCCAGCAGCCTCGTGGGGTCTATTACCGAGACCATATATTTT.

Judged by abundance, this clonotype is medium-sized. This rearrangement joins TRBV20-1 to TRBJ1-5; D unresolved. Germline loops: CDR1 DFQATT, CDR2 SNEGSKA (reference sequence). The CDR3 consists of 14 residues. Trimming shortened V by 5 bases and J by 6 bases, and 17 bases separated the two germline ends. Here the CDR3 reads CSAQTGGETQPQHF. The CDR3, as DNA: TGCAGTGCTCAGACCGGAGGTGAGACTCAGCCCCAGCATTTT.

Only a few counts were recorded for this clonotype. The rearrangement joins TRBV15 to TRBJ2-5; 9 nucleotides match TRBD1. The CDR3 runs 15 residues. Germline CDR1 reads LNHNV; CDR2 reads YYDKDF (reference sequence). V trimming: 0 bases; J trimming: 5 bases; junction bases outside the gene matches: 4. The CDR3 nucleotides read TGTGCCACCAGCAGAGATTGGACAGGGGTGGAGACCCAGTACTTC. Protein: CATSRDWTGVETQYF.

The chain is built from TRBV5-5 and TRBJ2-1, with D perhaps matching TRBD1 or TRBD2 (5 bases each). Trimming took off 7 bases at V and 2 bases at J, with 19 bases between the two ends. Germline V gene data show CDR1 as SGHKS and CDR2 as YYEKEE (reference sequence). This CDR3 is 16 amino acids long. Here the CDR3 reads CASFLGRVGAYNEQFF. The CDR3, as DNA: TGTGCCAGCTTTTTGGGGCGGGTCGGTGCCTACAATGAGCAGTTCTTC.

The chain is built from TRBV20-1 and TRBJ2-1, with 9 bases aligning to TRBD2. The trim removed 1 base at V and 5 bases at J, leaving 12 bases unmatched. Per the germline V gene, CDR1 is DFQATT and CDR2 is SNEGSKA (reference sequence). This CDR3 contains 17 residues. The CDR3: CSARGGRAFQVNNEQFF. The DNA for the CDR3 is TGCAGTGCTAGAGGCGGGAGGGCCTTTCAGGTCAACAATGAGCAGTTCTTC.

This clonotype came up a few times. The V and J genes are TRBV24-1 and TRBJ2-3; D is uncertain. CDR3 size: 14 residues. CDR1 and CDR2 from the germline V gene are KGHDR and SFDVKD. The ends were cut back, 2 bases at V and 0 bases at J, with 5 bases in the middle. CDR3 protein: CATSDWVSTDTQYF. The CDR3 DNA reads TGTGCCACCAGTGATTGGGTCAGCACAGATACGCAGTATTTT.

The chain is built from TRBV6-2 or TRBV6-3 and TRBJ1-5; D not resolved. The length of the CDR3 is 15 residues. V was pared by 6 bases and J by 2 bases, with 14 bases between. Per germline, CDR1 MNHEY and CDR2 SVGEGT. CDR3 protein: CASRGGGRGNQPQHF. CDR3 DNA: TGTGCCAGCAGGGGTGGAGGGAGAGGCAATCAGCCCCAGCATTTT.

This clonotype has just a few counts. The chain links TRBV25-1 to TRBJ1-1, with 8 bases aligning to TRBD1. This CDR3 has 15 amino acids. CDR1 MGHDK and CDR2 SYGVNS come from the germline V gene. J was trimmed by 2 bases and V by 2 bases; bases with no gene match: 4. CDR3 sequence (DNA): TGTGCCAGCAGTGAACAGGGACAGGCTAACACTGAAGCTTTCTTT. Translated, it gives CASSEQGQANTEAFF.